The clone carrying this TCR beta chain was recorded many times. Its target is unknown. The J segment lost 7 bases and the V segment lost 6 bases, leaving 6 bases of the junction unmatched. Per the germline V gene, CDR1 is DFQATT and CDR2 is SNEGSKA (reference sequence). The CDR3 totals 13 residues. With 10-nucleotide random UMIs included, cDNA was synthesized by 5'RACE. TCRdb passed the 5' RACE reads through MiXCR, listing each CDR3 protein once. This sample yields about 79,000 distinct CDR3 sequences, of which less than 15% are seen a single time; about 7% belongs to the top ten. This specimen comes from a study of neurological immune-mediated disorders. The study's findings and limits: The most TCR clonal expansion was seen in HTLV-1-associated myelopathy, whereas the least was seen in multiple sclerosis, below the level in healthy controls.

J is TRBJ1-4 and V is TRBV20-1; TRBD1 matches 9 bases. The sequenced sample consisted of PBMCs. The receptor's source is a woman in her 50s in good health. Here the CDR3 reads CSASQGAREKLFF. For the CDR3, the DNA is TGCAGTGCATCACAGGGGGCTCGTGAAAAACTGTTTTTT.